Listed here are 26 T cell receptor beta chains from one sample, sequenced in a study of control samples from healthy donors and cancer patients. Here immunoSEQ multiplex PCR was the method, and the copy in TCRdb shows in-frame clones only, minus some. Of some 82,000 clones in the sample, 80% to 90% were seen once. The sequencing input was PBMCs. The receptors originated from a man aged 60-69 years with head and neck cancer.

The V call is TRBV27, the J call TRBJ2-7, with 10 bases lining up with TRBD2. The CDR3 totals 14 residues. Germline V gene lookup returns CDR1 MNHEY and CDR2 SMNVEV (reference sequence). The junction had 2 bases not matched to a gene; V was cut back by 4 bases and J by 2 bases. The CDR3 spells CASSYTSGAYEQYF. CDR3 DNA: TGTGCCAGCAGTTATACTAGCGGGGCCTACGAGCAGTACTTC.

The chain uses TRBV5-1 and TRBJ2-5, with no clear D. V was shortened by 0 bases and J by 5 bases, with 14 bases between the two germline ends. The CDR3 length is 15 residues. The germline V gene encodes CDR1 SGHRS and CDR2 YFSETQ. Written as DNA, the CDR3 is TGCGCCAGCAGCTTGGAGGGAACTTCCGTGGAGACCCAGTACTTC. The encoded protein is CASSLEGTSVETQYF.

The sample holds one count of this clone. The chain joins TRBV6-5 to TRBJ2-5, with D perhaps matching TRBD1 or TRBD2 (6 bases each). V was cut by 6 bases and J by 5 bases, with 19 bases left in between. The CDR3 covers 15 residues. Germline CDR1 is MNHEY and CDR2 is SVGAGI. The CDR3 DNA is TGTGCCAGCAGCCCGTTAGGAGGGGGGATCGAGACCCAGTACTTC. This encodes CASSPLGGGIETQYF.

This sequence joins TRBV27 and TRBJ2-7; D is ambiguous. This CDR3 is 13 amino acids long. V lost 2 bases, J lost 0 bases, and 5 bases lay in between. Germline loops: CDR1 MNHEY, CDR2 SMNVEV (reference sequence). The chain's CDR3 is CASSLQGSYEQYF. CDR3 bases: TGTGCCAGCAGTTTACAAGGCTCCTACGAGCAGTACTTC.

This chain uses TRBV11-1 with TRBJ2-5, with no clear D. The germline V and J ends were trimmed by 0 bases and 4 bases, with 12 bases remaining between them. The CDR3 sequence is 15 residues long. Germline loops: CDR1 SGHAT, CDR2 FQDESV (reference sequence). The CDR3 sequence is CASSLAGTPGETQYF. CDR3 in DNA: TGTGCCAGCAGCTTAGCGGGAACTCCGGGAGAGACCCAGTACTTC.

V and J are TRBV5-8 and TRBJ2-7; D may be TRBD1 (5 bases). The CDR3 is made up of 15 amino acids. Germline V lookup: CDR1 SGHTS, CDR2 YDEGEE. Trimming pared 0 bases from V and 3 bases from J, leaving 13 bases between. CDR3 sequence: CASSLVGGQIYEQYF. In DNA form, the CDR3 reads TGTGCCAGCAGCTTGGTAGGCGGACAAATCTACGAGCAGTACTTC.

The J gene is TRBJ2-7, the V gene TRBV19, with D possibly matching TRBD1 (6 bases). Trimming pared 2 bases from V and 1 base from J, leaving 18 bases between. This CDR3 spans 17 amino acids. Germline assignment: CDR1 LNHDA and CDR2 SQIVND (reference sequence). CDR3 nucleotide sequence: TGTGCCAGTAGTATAAGGGCCACGACAGGCTCATCCTACGAGCAGTACTTC. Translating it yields CASSIRATTGSSYEQYF.

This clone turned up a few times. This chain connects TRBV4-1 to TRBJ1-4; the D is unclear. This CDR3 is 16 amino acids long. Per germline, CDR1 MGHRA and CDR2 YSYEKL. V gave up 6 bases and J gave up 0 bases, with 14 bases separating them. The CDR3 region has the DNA TGCGCCAGCAGTCGCTTCCAGTTGGCAACTAATGAAAAACTGTTTTTT. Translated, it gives CASSRFQLATNEKLFF.

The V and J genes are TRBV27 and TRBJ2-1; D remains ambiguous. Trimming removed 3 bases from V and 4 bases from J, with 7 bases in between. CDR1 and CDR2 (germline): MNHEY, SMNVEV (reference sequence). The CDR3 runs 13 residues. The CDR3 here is CASSFSSYNEQFF. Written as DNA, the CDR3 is TGTGCCAGCAGTTTTTCGAGTTACAATGAGCAGTTCTTC.

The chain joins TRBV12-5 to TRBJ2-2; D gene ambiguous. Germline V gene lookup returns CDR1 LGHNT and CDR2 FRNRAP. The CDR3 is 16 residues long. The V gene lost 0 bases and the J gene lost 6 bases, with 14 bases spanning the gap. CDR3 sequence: CASGLVRGVRSGELFF. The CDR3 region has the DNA TGTGCTAGTGGTTTGGTACGTGGGGTGAGGTCCGGGGAGCTGTTTTTT.

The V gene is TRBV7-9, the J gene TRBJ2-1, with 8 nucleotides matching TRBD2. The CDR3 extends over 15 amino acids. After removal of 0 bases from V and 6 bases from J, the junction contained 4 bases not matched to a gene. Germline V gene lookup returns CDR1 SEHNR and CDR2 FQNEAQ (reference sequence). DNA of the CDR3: TGTGCCAGCAGCTTAGCCCCTACTAGCGGCAATGAGCAGTTCTTC. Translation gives CASSLAPTSGNEQFF.

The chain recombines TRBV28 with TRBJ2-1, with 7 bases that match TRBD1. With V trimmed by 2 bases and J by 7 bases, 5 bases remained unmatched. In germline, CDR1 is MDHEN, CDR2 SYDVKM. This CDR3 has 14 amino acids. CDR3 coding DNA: TGTGCCAGCAGTTTAACCCCGACAGGGAATGAGCAGTTCTTC. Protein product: CASSLTPTGNEQFF.

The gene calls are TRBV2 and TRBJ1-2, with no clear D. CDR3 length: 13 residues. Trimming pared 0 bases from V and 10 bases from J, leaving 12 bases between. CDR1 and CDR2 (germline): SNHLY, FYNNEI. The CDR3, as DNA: TGTGCCAGCAGTGAAGCGCGGAGTCTTGTCTACACCTTC. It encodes CASSEARSLVYTF.

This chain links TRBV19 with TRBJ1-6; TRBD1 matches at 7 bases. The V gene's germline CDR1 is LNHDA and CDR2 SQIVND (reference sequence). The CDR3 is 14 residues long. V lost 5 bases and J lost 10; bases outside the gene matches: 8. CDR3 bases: TGTGCCAGTAGTTTATCGACAGGGAACTCACCCCTCCACTTT. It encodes CASSLSTGNSPLHF.

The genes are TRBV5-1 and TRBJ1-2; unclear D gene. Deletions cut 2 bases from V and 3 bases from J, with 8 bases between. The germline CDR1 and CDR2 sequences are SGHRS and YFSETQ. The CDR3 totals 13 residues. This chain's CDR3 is CASSFGVDYGYTF. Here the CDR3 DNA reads TGCGCCAGCAGCTTCGGGGTAGACTATGGCTACACCTTC.

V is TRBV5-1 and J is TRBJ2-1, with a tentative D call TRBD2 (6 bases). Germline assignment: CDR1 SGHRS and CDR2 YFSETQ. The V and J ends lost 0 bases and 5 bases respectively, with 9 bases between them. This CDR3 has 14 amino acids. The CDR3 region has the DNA TGCGCCAGCAGCTTGGGGGCGGGAAACAATGAGCAGTTCTTC. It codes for CASSLGAGNNEQFF.

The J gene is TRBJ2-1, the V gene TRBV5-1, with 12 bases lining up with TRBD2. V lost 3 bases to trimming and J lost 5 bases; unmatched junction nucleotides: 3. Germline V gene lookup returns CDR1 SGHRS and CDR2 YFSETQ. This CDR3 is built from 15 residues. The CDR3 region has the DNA TGCGCCAGCAGCTCCCTAGCGGGAGGGGACAATGAGCAGTTCTTC. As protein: CASSSLAGGDNEQFF.

The DNA for the CDR3 is TGCGCCAGCAGCGACGGGAGAAGAAGCTCCTACAATGAGCAGTTCTTC. Amino acids: CASSDGRRSSYNEQFF. V usage is TRBV5-1 and J usage is TRBJ2-1, with D maybe TRBD2 (6 bases). This CDR3 comprises 16 residues. CDR1 and CDR2 from the germline V gene are SGHRS and YFSETQ. Trimming shortened V by 4 bases and J by 0 bases, and 14 bases separated the two germline ends. The full variable domain, rest sourced from reference TRBV5-1 and TRBJ2-1, is KAGVTQTPRYLIKTRGQQVTLSCSPISGHRSVSWYQQTPGQGLQFLFEYFSETQRNKGNFPGRFSGRQFSNSRSEMNVSTLELGDSALYLCASSDGRRSSYNEQFFGPGTRLTVL.

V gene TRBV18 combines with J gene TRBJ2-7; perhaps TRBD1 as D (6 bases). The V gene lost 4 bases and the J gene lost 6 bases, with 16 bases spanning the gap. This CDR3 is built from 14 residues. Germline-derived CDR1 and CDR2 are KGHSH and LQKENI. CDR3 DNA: TGTGCCAGCTCACTCAGGGACACATGGAGCGAGCAGTACTTC. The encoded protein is CASSLRDTWSEQYF. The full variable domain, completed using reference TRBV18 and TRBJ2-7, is NAGVMQNPRHLVRRRGQEARLRCSPMKGHSHVYWYRQLPEEGLKFMVYLQKENIIDESGMPKERFSAEFPKEGPSILRIQQVVRGDSAAYFCASSLRDTWSEQYFGPGTRLTVT.

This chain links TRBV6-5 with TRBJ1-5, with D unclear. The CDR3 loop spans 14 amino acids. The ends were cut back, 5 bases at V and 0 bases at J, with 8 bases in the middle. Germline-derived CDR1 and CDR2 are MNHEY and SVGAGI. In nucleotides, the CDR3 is TGTGCCAGCAGTATCGGGTATAGCAATCAGCCCCAGCATTTT. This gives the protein CASSIGYSNQPQHF.

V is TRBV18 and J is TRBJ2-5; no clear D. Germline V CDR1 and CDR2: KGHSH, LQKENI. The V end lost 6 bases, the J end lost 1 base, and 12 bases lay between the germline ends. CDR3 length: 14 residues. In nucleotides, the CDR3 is TGTGCCAGCTCCCCCACTCGGACCCAAGAGACCCAGTACTTC. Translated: CASSPTRTQETQYF.

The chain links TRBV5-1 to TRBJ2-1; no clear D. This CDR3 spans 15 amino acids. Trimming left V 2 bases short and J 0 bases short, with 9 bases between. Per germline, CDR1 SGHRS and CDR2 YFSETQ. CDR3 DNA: TGCGCCAGCAGCTTAGACGCCCCCTCCTACAATGAGCAGTTCTTC. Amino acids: CASSLDAPSYNEQFF.

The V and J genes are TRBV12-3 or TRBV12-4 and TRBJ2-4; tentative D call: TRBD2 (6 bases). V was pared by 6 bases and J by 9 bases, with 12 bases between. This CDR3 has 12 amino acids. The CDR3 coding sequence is TGTGCCAGCAGCCTGGGACTTAGCATTCAGTACTTC. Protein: CASSLGLSIQYF.

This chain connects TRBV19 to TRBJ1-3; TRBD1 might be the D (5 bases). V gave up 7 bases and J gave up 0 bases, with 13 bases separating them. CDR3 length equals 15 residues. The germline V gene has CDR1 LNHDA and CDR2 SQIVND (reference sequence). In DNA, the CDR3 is TGTGCCAGTATTGCGGGACCGACCTCTGGAAACACCATATATTTT. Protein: CASIAGPTSGNTIYF.

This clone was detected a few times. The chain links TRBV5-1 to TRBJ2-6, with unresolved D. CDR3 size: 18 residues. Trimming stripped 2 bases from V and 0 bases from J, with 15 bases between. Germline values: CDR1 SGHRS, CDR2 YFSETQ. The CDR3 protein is CASSFYLRTVSGANVLTF. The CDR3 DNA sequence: TGCGCCAGCAGCTTCTATCTTAGGACGGTCTCTGGGGCCAACGTCCTGACTTTC. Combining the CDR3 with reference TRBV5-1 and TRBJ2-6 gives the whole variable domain KAGVTQTPRYLIKTRGQQVTLSCSPISGHRSVSWYQQTPGQGLQFLFEYFSETQRNKGNFPGRFSGRQFSNSRSEMNVSTLELGDSALYLCASSFYLRTVSGANVLTFGAGSRLTVL.

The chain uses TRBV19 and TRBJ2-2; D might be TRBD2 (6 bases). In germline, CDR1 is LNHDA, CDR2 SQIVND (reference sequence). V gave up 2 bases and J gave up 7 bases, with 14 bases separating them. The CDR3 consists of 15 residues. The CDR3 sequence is CASSIRRAGSGELFF. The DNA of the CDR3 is TGTGCCAGTAGTATACGGAGGGCCGGGAGCGGGGAGCTGTTTTTT. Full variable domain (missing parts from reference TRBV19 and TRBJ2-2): DGGITQSPKYLFRKEGQNVTLSCEQNLNHDAMYWYRQDPGQGLRLIYYSQIVNDFQKGDIAEGYSVSREKKESFPLTVTSAQKNPTAFYLCASSIRRAGSGELFFGEGSRLTVL.